This passage covers 31 T cell receptor beta chains from one sample sequenced in a study of T cells in Graves' hyperthyroidism and ophthalmopathy. Amplification of TCR beta CDR3 regions used RNA as the template. First-round RT-PCR of the TCR CDR3 relied on the HTBI primer set. TCRdb passed the multiplex PCR reads through MiXCR, listing each CDR3 protein once. The table includes almost 250,000 distinct CDR3 sequences, more than 20% detected once. Sequencing was carried out using blood. All receptors derive from a woman in her thirties or forties with Graves' ophthalmopathy.

The chain links TRBV2 to TRBJ1-2, with 7 positions matching TRBD1. Germline V gene sequence: CDR1 SNHLY, CDR2 FYNNEI. The CDR3 contains 13 residues. The J segment lost 4 bases and the V segment lost 6 bases, leaving 5 bases of the junction unmatched. The CDR3 protein is CASSVRTGYGYTF. Written as DNA, the CDR3 is TGTGCCAGCAGCGTAAGGACAGGCTATGGCTACACCTTC.

This clonotype occurred many times. The CDR3 nucleotides read TGTGCCAGCAGCAACCAAAGGACAGTGAGCTATGGCTACACCTTC. Translating it yields CASSNQRTVSYGYTF. The chain links TRBV11-1 to TRBJ1-2; a weak D match, TRBD1 (6 bases). Germline CDR1 and CDR2: SGHAT and FQDESV (reference sequence). The V and J ends lost 5 bases and 4 bases respectively, with 17 bases between them. The CDR3 is 15 residues long.

This clonotype showed up just a few times. A much larger clone lies a single base off, so this may be a read error. The V and J genes are TRBV5-1 and TRBJ2-5; 8 bases map to TRBD1. Per germline, CDR1 SGHRS and CDR2 YFSETQ. The CDR3 is 14 amino acids. CDR3 nucleotides: TGCGCCAGCAGCCCGACTCCACAGGGGGAGACCCGGTACTTC. Translation: CASSPTPQGETRYF.

Ten or more counts support this clonotype. V usage is TRBV5-1 and J usage is TRBJ1-6; 8 bases fit TRBD1. Germline CDR1 SGHRS, CDR2 YFSETQ. The CDR3 loop spans 14 amino acids. Trimming at V came to 6 bases and at J to 5 bases, leaving 4 bases not matched to a gene. CDR3: CASKTGVDNSPLHF. The DNA for the CDR3 is TGCGCCAGCAAGACAGGGGTTGATAATTCACCCCTCCACTTT.

This sequence joins TRBV6-1 and TRBJ1-1; possible D gene TRBD1, 5 bases. Germline V gene lookup returns CDR1 MNHNS and CDR2 SASEGT. The length of the CDR3 is 12 residues. V was clipped by 11 bases and J by 1 base, with 11 bases between them. The CDR3 sequence is CAGGEGNTEAFF. Here the CDR3 DNA reads TGTGCCGGGGGTGAGGGGAACACTGAAGCTTTCTTT.

In this sample, this clonotype turned up many times. The CDR3 reads CASSPGVRQPQHF. The CDR3 nucleotides are TGTGCCAGTAGTCCAGGAGTACGTCAGCCCCAGCATTTT. This sequence joins TRBV19 and TRBJ1-5; D is ambiguous. The CDR3 covers 13 residues. The germline V and J ends were trimmed by 5 bases and 6 bases, with 11 bases remaining between them. CDR1 is LNHDA and CDR2 is SQIVND in the germline V gene (reference sequence).

This clonotype was observed at least ten times. V is TRBV20-1 and J is TRBJ1-2, with a tentative D call TRBD1 (5 bases). The CDR3 runs to 13 residues. Trimming cost V 1 base and J 6 bases, with 12 bases left between them. Germline-derived CDR1 and CDR2 are DFQATT and SNEGSKA (reference sequence). This CDR3 reads CSARAPGLHGYTF. CDR3 in DNA: TGCAGTGCTAGAGCCCCAGGGCTACATGGCTACACCTTC.

This clonotype was observed at least ten times. V usage is TRBV7-2 and J usage is TRBJ1-3; D gene uncertain. Germline loops: CDR1 SGHTA, CDR2 FQGNSA. This CDR3 has 15 residues. Trimming removed 1 base at V and 0 bases at J, with 7 bases between. CDR3 sequence (DNA): TGTGCCAGCAGCTTAGGGGTAAACTCTGGAAACACCATATATTTT. This gives the protein CASSLGVNSGNTIYF.

This clonotype was found many times. V and J are TRBV6-1 and TRBJ2-5, with 10 bases identical to TRBD2. The trim removed 5 bases at V and 5 bases at J, leaving 8 bases unmatched. Germline V gives CDR1 MNHNS, CDR2 SASEGT. The CDR3 runs 15 residues. The CDR3 DNA reads TGTGCCAGCAGTCTGGCTAGCGGGAGTTCGGAGACCCAGTACTTC. It yields the protein CASSLASGSSETQYF.

This clonotype was counted many times. The chain employs TRBV20-1 and TRBJ2-7; TRBD1 agrees at 10 bases. Looked up from germline, CDR1 is DFQATT and CDR2 is SNEGSKA (reference sequence). The CDR3 is made up of 14 amino acids. The V and J ends lost 6 bases and 5 bases, in that order; junction bases with no gene match: 10. The CDR3 reads CSALAGQGINEQYF. CDR3 DNA sequence: TGCAGTGCCCTGGCGGGACAGGGGATCAACGAGCAGTACTTC.

This clonotype appeared many times. CDR3 loop: CASAPGQGNAGYGYTF. The CDR3 DNA is TGCGCCAGCGCGCCGGGACAGGGTAACGCGGGCTATGGCTACACCTTC. V usage is TRBV5-1 and J usage is TRBJ1-2; 9 bases are a match to TRBD1. CDR1 is SGHRS and CDR2 is YFSETQ in the germline V gene. The CDR3 is made up of 16 amino acids. V was clipped by 7 bases and J by 4 bases; unmatched bases: 14.

This clonotype occurred many times. The chain uses TRBV15 and TRBJ2-1; no clear D. Germline values: CDR1 LNHNV, CDR2 YYDKDF (reference sequence). Trimming removed 0 bases at V and 9 bases at J, with 15 bases between. The CDR3 covers 15 residues. CDR3 sequence (DNA): TGTGCCACCAGCAGAGATCCGGTTAGTTCAAGTGAGCAGTTCTTC. Translation: CATSRDPVSSSEQFF.

This clonotype was seen repeatedly, ten times or more. The J gene is TRBJ2-7, the V gene TRBV15; 9 bases map to TRBD1. CDR1 and CDR2 (germline): LNHNV, YYDKDF (reference sequence). This CDR3 region has 15 residues. With V trimmed by 4 bases and J by 2 bases, 6 bases remained unmatched. The CDR3 coding sequence is TGTGCCACCAGCAAAAAATGGGACAGGGCCTACGAGCAGTACTTC. Translating gives CATSKKWDRAYEQYF.

This clonotype came up many times. The chain carries TRBV5-1 and TRBJ2-2, with D perhaps being TRBD1 or TRBD2 (5 bases each). The germline gives CDR1 SGHRS, CDR2 YFSETQ. The germline V and J ends were trimmed by 3 bases and 0 bases, with 15 bases remaining between them. The CDR3 contains 17 residues. The CDR3 region is CASSWGLMGANTGELFF. CDR3 DNA: TGCGCCAGCAGCTGGGGGTTGATGGGGGCGAACACCGGGGAGCTGTTTTTT.

The chain joins TRBV2 to TRBJ2-5; a possible D gene is TRBD1 (6 bases). V lost 0 bases to trimming and J lost 5 bases, with 19 bases between them. The germline V gene has CDR1 SNHLY and CDR2 FYNNEI. The CDR3 sequence is 17 residues long. The CDR3 nucleotides read TGTGCCAGCAGTGAAGCGCTTCGCGCAGGGGACCGGGAGACCCAGTACTTC. Residues: CASSEALRAGDRETQYF. Complete variable domain (other parts from reference TRBV2 and TRBJ2-5): EPEVTQTPSHQVTQMGQEVILRCVPISNHLYFYWYRQILGQKVEFLVSFYNNEISEKSEIFDDQFSVERPDGSNFTLKIRSTKLEDSAMYFCASSEALRAGDRETQYFGPGTRLLVL.

The sample holds many counts of this clonotype. The rearrangement uses TRBV6-5 and TRBJ2-5; D is unresolved. The ends were cut back, 4 bases at V and 1 base at J, with 13 bases in the middle. The CDR3 has 15 amino acids. The germline gives CDR1 MNHEY, CDR2 SVGAGI. The CDR3 nucleotides are TGTGCCAGCAGTTCACGGTTTCCGCTCCAAGAGACCCAGTACTTC. Residues: CASSSRFPLQETQYF.

This clonotype turned up a few times. This may be a read error, as it is one base from a much larger clone. The CDR3 DNA reads as TGTGCCAGCAGCCAGACAGGGGCGCCTGGATACACCATATATTTT. As protein: CASSQTGAPGYTIYF. The rearrangement joins TRBV3-1 to TRBJ1-3; 8 positions match TRBD1. The CDR3 contains 15 residues. Germline CDR1 and CDR2: LGHDT and YNNKEL (reference sequence).

Many counts were recorded for this clonotype. This chain links TRBV28 with TRBJ1-5; no definite D call. V lost 1 base and J lost 5, with 9 bases in between. The CDR3 contains 14 residues. Germline CDR1 and CDR2: MDHEN and SYDVKM. CDR3 nucleotide sequence: TGTGCCAGCAGTTTATCGGGAGGTCATCAGCCCCAGCATTTT. This sequence encodes CASSLSGGHQPQHF.

This clonotype was recorded many times. The chain couples TRBV4-1 to TRBJ2-5; the match to TRBD1 covers 8 bases. The CDR3 sequence is 14 residues long. Looked up from germline, CDR1 is MGHRA and CDR2 is YSYEKL. V lost 6 bases and J lost 2; bases outside the gene matches: 5. This CDR3 is CASSFGQGQETQYF. The CDR3 nucleotides are TGCGCCAGCAGTTTCGGACAGGGTCAAGAGACCCAGTACTTC.

This clonotype has a count of ten or more. The chain recombines TRBV29-1 with TRBJ2-1, with TRBD2 matching 7 bases. Germline V lookup: CDR1 SQVTM, CDR2 ANQGSEA. The CDR3 has 14 residues. The V segment lost 3 bases and the J segment 7 bases; nucleotides outside the gene matches: 9. CDR3 protein: CSVEGGGSGNEQFF. CDR3 coding DNA: TGCAGCGTTGAGGGGGGAGGGTCTGGTAATGAGCAGTTCTTC.

The CDR3 bases are TGTGCCAGCAGGGACTGGGACAGGGACTCCTACGAGCAGTACTTC. Its translation is CASRDWDRDSYEQYF. The chain recombines TRBV28 with TRBJ2-7; 9 nucleotides match TRBD1. The CDR3 has 15 residues. Germline V gene lookup returns CDR1 MDHEN and CDR2 SYDVKM. With V trimmed by 6 bases and J by 0 bases, 6 bases remained unmatched.

The sample holds a few counts of this clonotype. J is TRBJ1-5 and V is TRBV18, with TRBD1 matching 7 bases. Trimming cost V 6 bases and J 3 bases; bases outside gene matches: 8. Germline V gene sequence: CDR1 KGHSH, CDR2 LQKENI. The CDR3 covers 15 residues. The CDR3 protein is CASSRDSQPNQPQHF. DNA of the CDR3: TGTGCCAGCTCTCGGGACAGCCAGCCCAATCAGCCCCAGCATTTT.

This clonotype was seen ten or more times. The chain employs TRBV10-3 and TRBJ1-2; 7 nucleotides agree with TRBD1. The CDR3 has 13 amino acids. Per the germline V gene, CDR1 is ENHRY and CDR2 is SYGVKD. J lost 7 bases, V lost 6 bases, and 8 bases had no gene match. The CDR3 DNA reads TGTGCCATCAGCCCACAGGGGTCGGGTGGCTACACCTTC. This encodes CAISPQGSGGYTF.

The table lists this clonotype with many counts. The rearrangement links TRBV5-1 to TRBJ2-7, with unresolved D. Germline CDR1 and CDR2: SGHRS and YFSETQ. This CDR3 contains 13 residues. V lost 6 bases, J lost 3 bases, and 13 bases lay in between. DNA for the CDR3: TGCGCCAGCAAAAGGGAAGTCGGCTACGAGCAGTACTTC. Translating it yields CASKREVGYEQYF.

The table lists this clonotype with many counts. This chain joins TRBV28 and TRBJ2-2; unclear D gene. Germline CDR1 reads MDHEN; CDR2 reads SYDVKM. The CDR3 extends over 15 amino acids. V gave up 6 bases and J gave up 5 bases, with 16 bases separating them. CDR3 region: CASRYYAQTTGELFF. The CDR3 nucleotides read TGTGCCAGCAGATATTACGCCCAGACAACCGGGGAGCTGTTTTTT.

This clonotype was counted ten times or more. The chain has TRBV9 and TRBJ2-7; TRBD2 matches at 8 bases. V lost 2 bases and J lost 6; bases outside the gene matches: 7. Looked up from germline, CDR1 is SGDLS and CDR2 is YYNGEE. The CDR3 is 14 residues long. The CDR3 nucleotides are TGTGCCAGCAGCGTCGGGACTAGTGTGCGCGAGCAGTACTTC. The encoded protein is CASSVGTSVREQYF.

This clonotype came up a few times. The chain has TRBV12-3 or TRBV12-4 and TRBJ2-5; D is possibly TRBD1 (6 bases). Trimming left V 3 bases short and J 5 bases short, with 10 bases between. This CDR3 region has 13 residues. In DNA form, the CDR3 reads TGTGCCAGCAGTTTTGACAGGAGGGAGACCCAGTACTTC. This sequence encodes CASSFDRRETQYF.

This clonotype was seen repeatedly, ten times or more. The CDR3 sequence: CASSYSGTDNYEQYF. CDR3 in DNA: TGTGCCAGCAGTTACTCCGGGACAGACAACTACGAGCAGTACTTC. J is TRBJ2-7 and V is TRBV6-5; 7 nucleotides align to TRBD1. The CDR3 runs to 15 residues. Germline V gene sequence: CDR1 MNHEY, CDR2 SVGAGI. The junction had 5 bases not matched to a gene; V was cut back by 0 bases and J by 3 bases.

This clonotype was detected many times. The rearrangement links TRBV11-3 to TRBJ2-5; the D call may be TRBD1 or TRBD2 (5 bases each). The CDR3 loop spans 13 amino acids. The V end lost 6 bases, the J end lost 3 bases, and 11 bases lay between the germline ends. Looked up from germline, CDR1 is SGHNT and CDR2 is YENEEA. DNA of the CDR3: TGTGCCAGCAGAAACGGGGCCGAAGAGACCCAGTACTTC. Protein product: CASRNGAEETQYF.

V gene TRBV20-1 combines with J gene TRBJ2-5; D is possibly TRBD1 or TRBD2 (6 bases each). V shed 2 bases and J shed 5 bases, with 18 bases lying between them. The CDR3 has 15 residues. Germline values: CDR1 DFQATT, CDR2 SNEGSKA (reference sequence). The CDR3 sequence is CSARSPGAQGETQYF. The CDR3 coding sequence is TGCAGTGCTAGATCCCCGGGGGCCCAGGGGGAGACCCAGTACTTC.

The V call is TRBV19, the J call TRBJ2-5; unclear D gene. The CDR3 has 13 amino acids. Germline CDR1 LNHDA, CDR2 SQIVND (reference sequence). V lost 3 bases and J 2 bases, leaving 7 bases between the germline ends. In DNA form, the CDR3 reads TGTGCCAGTAGTATCCAGCATCAAGAGACCCAGTACTTC. Amino acid sequence: CASSIQHQETQYF.